The clone carrying this T cell receptor (beta chain) was observed a handful of times. A single record per CDR3 protein comes from TCRdb applying MiXCR to the 5' RACE reads. The table lists about 580,000 distinct CDR3 sequences, around a sixth of them singletons, with 17% in the top ten. The data derive from a study of T cells after yellow fever vaccination. CDR3 length: 13 amino acids. Trimming removed 5 bases from V and 7 bases from J, with 15 bases in between. In germline, CDR1 is SGHVS, CDR2 FQNEAQ. Sequenced here: PBMCs, sampled about 5 days after the first yellow fever vaccination. This sequence originates from a man younger than 35 who received the YFV17D yellow fever vaccine. The V and J genes are TRBV7-8 and TRBJ2-7; D is uncertain. The CDR3 loop reads CASSRTSDWEQYF. CDR3 DNA: TGTGCCAGCAGCCGAACGAGTGACTGGGAGCAGTACTTC.